Each of the 3 T cell receptor beta chains below was sequenced from the same sample in a study of cytomegalovirus exposure and HLA in healthy donors. The PCR had 60 Vbeta and 13 Jbeta primers. TCRdb keeps only in-frame clones here, not all; method: immunoSEQ multiplex PCR. The sample carries about 59,000 clones, 75% to 90% recorded once. The sequenced material came from PBMCs. These receptors came from a middle-aged woman in good health and CMV-seronegative.

The gene calls are TRBV18 and TRBJ2-7, with D possibly being TRBD1 (6 bases). Germline CDR1 is KGHSH and CDR2 is LQKENI. This CDR3 has 13 residues. Trimming removed 2 bases from V and 4 bases from J, with 9 bases in between. This chain's CDR3 is CASSPGRGYEQYF. The CDR3 bases are TGTGCCAGCTCACCAGGCAGGGGTTACGAGCAGTACTTC.

The chain uses TRBV28 and TRBJ2-1; 9 positions match TRBD2. Looked up from germline, CDR1 is MDHEN and CDR2 is SYDVKM. V dropped 4 bases and J dropped 15; count of bases not matched to a gene: 7. The CDR3 covers 12 residues. The CDR3 nucleotides are TGTGCCAGCAGTTGGGGCGGGAGGGCCCTGTTCTTC. Translating it yields CASSWGGRALFF.

The chain carries TRBV9 and TRBJ2-3; 8 bases agree with TRBD1. The CDR3 sequence is 16 residues long. The V gene's germline CDR1 is SGDLS and CDR2 YYNGEE. Losses at the gene ends were 0 bases for V and 2 bases for J; bases not matched to a gene: 5. The CDR3 spells CASSVGGQGVTDTQYF. As DNA, the CDR3 is TGTGCCAGCAGCGTAGGTGGACAGGGAGTCACAGATACGCAGTATTTT.